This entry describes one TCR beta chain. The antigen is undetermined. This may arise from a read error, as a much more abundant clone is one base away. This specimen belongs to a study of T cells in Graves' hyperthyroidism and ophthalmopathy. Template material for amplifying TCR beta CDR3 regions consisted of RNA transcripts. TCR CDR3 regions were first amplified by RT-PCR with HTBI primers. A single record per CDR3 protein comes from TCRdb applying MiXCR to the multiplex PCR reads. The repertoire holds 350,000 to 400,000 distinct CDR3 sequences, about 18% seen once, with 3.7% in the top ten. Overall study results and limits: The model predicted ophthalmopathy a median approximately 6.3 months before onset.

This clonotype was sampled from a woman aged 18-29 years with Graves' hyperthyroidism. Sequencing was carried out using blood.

This CDR3 reads CASSDRGAEQYF. The DNA of the CDR3 is TGTGCCAGCAGCGACCGGGGGGCCGAGCAGTACTTC. V and J are TRBV11-2 and TRBJ2-7; possible D gene TRBD2, 7 bases. Between the trimmed V and J ends, which lost 5 bases and 6 bases, there was a span of 11 bases. CDR3 size: 12 residues. Germline assignment: CDR1 SGHAT and CDR2 FQNNGV.